The clone carrying this TCR beta chain was recorded many times. Its specificity is not known. The authors prepared the TCRbeta library with unique molecular identifiers. MiXCR, run by TCRdb on the PCR reads, gives a single entry per CDR3 protein. The sample holds around 600,000 distinct CDR3 sequences; 23% are singletons and the top ten take roughly an eighth. This entry is derived from a study of T-cell reconstitution after alpha-beta-depleted transplantation in children. Findings of the study overall: A year post-transplant, T-cell counts and diversity derived mostly from newly produced T cells. Several hundred expanded graft clones reportedly were the source of alpha-beta T cells about two months after transplant. Some patients owed their high day-60 TCRbeta diversity to surviving recipient T cells and thymic progenitors.

CDR3 length: 11 residues. In germline, CDR1 is SQVTM, CDR2 ANQGSEA. V shed 6 bases and J 11 bases; nucleotides not matched to a gene: 6. Here the sequenced sample was PBMCs, mostly from graft donor cells, taken 360 days after TCRalphabeta/CD19-depleted stem cell transplant. V gene TRBV29-1 combines with J gene TRBJ2-7; 11 bases map to TRBD1. The receptor was isolated from a boy under three years old who had a stem cell transplant for acute myeloid leukemia, so the T cells may come from the graft donor. This CDR3 is CSVKKGQGEYF. The CDR3, as DNA: TGCAGCGTAAAGAAGGGACAGGGGGAGTACTTC.